A single sample gave rise to the 14 T cell receptor beta chains below, sequenced in a study of cytomegalovirus exposure and HLA in healthy donors. Use of 60 Vbeta and 13 Jbeta primers characterized the PCR. Repertoires were generated with immunoSEQ multiplex PCR, while TCRdb's copy carries only in-frame clones and drops some. Of 150,000 to 200,000 clones detected, roughly 86% appear once; the ten largest clones hold around 3.5%. Sample: PBMCs. Receptor source: a man between 35 and 55 years old in good health and CMV-seropositive.

Here the CDR3 DNA reads TGTGCCAGCAGTTACCGGGCTAGCGGGGGTGGGGAGCTGTTTTTT. This sequence encodes CASSYRASGGGELFF. The chain has TRBV6-5 and TRBJ2-2; 10 bases match TRBD2. Germline CDR1 reads MNHEY; CDR2 reads SVGAGI. V lost 2 bases, J lost 8 bases, and 5 bases stayed unmatched. The CDR3 consists of 15 residues.

This clone is a singleton in its sample. The V call is TRBV27, the J call TRBJ2-3; D possibly corresponds to TRBD2 (5 bases). The CDR3 extends over 13 amino acids. V was shortened by 3 bases and J by 10 bases, with 14 bases between the two germline ends. Germline CDR1 and CDR2: MNHEY and SMNVEV (reference sequence). CDR3 protein: CASSLGQAAAQYF. CDR3 DNA sequence: TGTGCCAGCAGTTTGGGCCAAGCGGCCGCGCAGTATTTT.

The rearrangement links TRBV7-6 to TRBJ2-1; 7 bases are shared with TRBD2. The germline CDR1 and CDR2 sequences are SGHVS and FNYEAQ. The V gene end was trimmed by 5 bases and the J gene end by 5 bases; junction bases not matched to a gene: 3. The CDR3 runs to 13 residues. The CDR3 nucleotides are TGTGCCAGCAGCCCCAGCGGGAACAATGAGCAGTTCTTC. Translation: CASSPSGNNEQFF.

The V call is TRBV5-6, the J call TRBJ2-4; D might be TRBD1 (5 bases). The CDR3 has 15 residues. V was trimmed by 0 bases and J by 6 bases, leaving 13 bases between them. Germline CDR1 reads SGHDT; CDR2 reads YYEEEE. The CDR3 nucleotides are TGTGCCAGCAGCTTGGGGGGAAGGGGCCCAAACATTCAGTACTTC. It specifies CASSLGGRGPNIQYF.

The chain recombines TRBV5-1 with TRBJ1-1, with 10 bases identical to TRBD1. The V gene's germline CDR1 is SGHRS and CDR2 YFSETQ. The CDR3 has 17 amino acids. J was trimmed by 1 base and V by 0 bases; bases with no gene match: 6. The CDR3 DNA reads as TGCGCCAGCAGCTTGGGGTCGGGACAGGGGAAGAACACTGAAGCTTTCTTT. This codes for CASSLGSGQGKNTEAFF.

The sample holds a few counts of this clone. This chain connects TRBV2 to TRBJ1-1; TRBD1 agrees at 9 bases. Trimming took 4 bases from V and 2 from J; bases not matched to a gene: 8. The CDR3 runs 16 residues. The germline gives CDR1 SNHLY, CDR2 FYNNEI. CDR3 coding DNA: TGTGCCAGCAGTGGAGACAGGGGGGTTGGCAACACTGAAGCTTTCTTT. It is translated as CASSGDRGVGNTEAFF.

The chain couples TRBV10-2 to TRBJ1-6; perhaps TRBD1 as D (6 bases). Trimming stripped 5 bases from V and 5 bases from J, with 13 bases between. The CDR3 has 15 residues. Germline V gene lookup returns CDR1 WSHSY and CDR2 SAAADI. The CDR3 bases are TGCGCCAGCAGTCCAAGGGCAGGGGATAATTCACCCCTCCACTTT. It translates to CASSPRAGDNSPLHF.

The rearrangement joins TRBV10-3 to TRBJ1-2, with TRBD1 identical over 7 bases. Looked up from germline, CDR1 is ENHRY and CDR2 is SYGVKD. V dropped 7 bases and J dropped 2; count of bases not matched to a gene: 7. The CDR3 totals 14 residues. Written as DNA, the CDR3 is TGTGCCATCACTTCGGACAGGAAAAACTATGGCTACACCTTC. Translation gives CAITSDRKNYGYTF.

The genes are TRBV4-1 and TRBJ2-5; TRBD2 matches at 14 bases. Germline CDR1 is MGHRA and CDR2 is YSYEKL. This CDR3 has 18 residues. The ends lost 4 bases at V and 0 bases at J; junction bases unmatched: 7. CDR3 coding DNA: TGCGCCAGCAGCCCCGGGACTAGCGGGGGAAACAACCAAGAGACCCAGTACTTC. It codes for CASSPGTSGGNNQETQYF.

The chain joins TRBV18 to TRBJ1-5; no definite D call. This CDR3 region has 14 residues. Germline V gene data show CDR1 as KGHSH and CDR2 as LQKENI. V lost 2 bases and J lost 4, with 9 bases in between. The CDR3 here is CASSPREGNQPQHF. For the CDR3, the DNA is TGTGCCAGCTCACCAAGGGAGGGAAATCAGCCCCAGCATTTT.

This chain joins TRBV19 and TRBJ2-3, with 10 bases aligning to TRBD1. This CDR3 has 17 amino acids. Germline CDR1 reads LNHDA; CDR2 reads SQIVND (reference sequence). The V gene end was trimmed by 7 bases and the J gene end by 5 bases; junction bases not matched to a gene: 15. CDR3: CASKPRTGQGFVDTQYF. In DNA, the CDR3 is TGTGCCAGTAAACCCCGCACGGGACAGGGGTTTGTAGATACGCAGTATTTT.

J is TRBJ1-5 and V is TRBV5-4; D may be TRBD1 (5 bases). The V end was cut by 0 bases, the J end by 5 bases, with 9 bases between. Per germline, CDR1 SGHNT and CDR2 YYREEE (reference sequence). CDR3 length: 14 residues. The CDR3 region is CASSLAGIDQPQHF. The CDR3 DNA is TGTGCCAGCAGCTTGGCAGGGATCGATCAGCCCCAGCATTTT. The full variable domain, in which reference TRBV5-4 and TRBJ1-5 provide the parts outside the CDR3, is ETGVTQSPTHLIKTRGQQVTLRCSSQSGHNTVSWYQQALGQGPQFIFQYYREEENGRGNFPPRFSGLQFPNYSSELNVNALELDDSALYLCASSLAGIDQPQHFGDGTRLSIL.

The chain uses TRBV10-3 and TRBJ2-1; D uncertain. Trimming stripped 5 bases from V and 9 bases from J, with 11 bases between. Germline loops: CDR1 ENHRY, CDR2 SYGVKD. This CDR3 has 12 residues. DNA for the CDR3: TGTGCCATCAGTCAAAGCACCGGTGAGCAGTTCTTC. The encoded protein is CAISQSTGEQFF.

This chain joins TRBV5-6 and TRBJ2-1, with TRBD2 identical over 11 bases. Trimming cost V 4 bases and J 9 bases; bases outside gene matches: 12. This CDR3 has 16 residues. CDR1 and CDR2 (germline): SGHDT, YYEEEE. As DNA, the CDR3 is TGTGCCAGCAGCCGACCACTAGCGGGAGTGGGGGGTGAGCAGTTCTTC. The encoded protein is CASSRPLAGVGGEQFF.